The source of this TCR beta chain is a study of shared clonotypes between healthy human individuals. Across the study: In total, the donors were a couple of women and a few men aged 18 to 49.

J gave up 2 bases and V 4 bases, and 8 bases lay outside the gene matches. CDR3 length equals 16 residues. Germline lookup yields CDR1 SGHDT and CDR2 YYEEEE. Some clones are missing from TCRdb's copy, which holds only in-frame ones; the method was immunoSEQ multiplex PCR. The sample consists of 640,000 or so clones, roughly 78% of them appearing once. The TCR sequence derives from a woman aged 25 to 39 in good health. The chain has TRBV5-6 and TRBJ1-5; TRBD1 matches at 8 bases. Sequenced sample: memory CD4+ T cells sorted from blood. The subset: CD45RA-negative fraction. As DNA, the CDR3 is TGTGCCAGCAGCAAATACGGGACAGGAGGCAATCAGCCCCAGCATTTT. Residues: CASSKYGTGGNQPQHF.